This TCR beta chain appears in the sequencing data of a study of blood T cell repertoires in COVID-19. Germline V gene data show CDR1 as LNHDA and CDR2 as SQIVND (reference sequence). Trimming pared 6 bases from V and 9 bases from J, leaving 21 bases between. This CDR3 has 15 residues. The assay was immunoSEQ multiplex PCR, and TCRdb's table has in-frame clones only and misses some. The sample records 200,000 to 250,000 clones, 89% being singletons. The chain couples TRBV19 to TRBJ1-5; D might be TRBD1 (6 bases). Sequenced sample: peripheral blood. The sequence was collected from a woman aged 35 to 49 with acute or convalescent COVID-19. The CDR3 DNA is TGTGCCAGTAGCGACGGACAGCCCCCGGTACGGCCCCAGCATTTT. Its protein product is CASSDGQPPVRPQHF.